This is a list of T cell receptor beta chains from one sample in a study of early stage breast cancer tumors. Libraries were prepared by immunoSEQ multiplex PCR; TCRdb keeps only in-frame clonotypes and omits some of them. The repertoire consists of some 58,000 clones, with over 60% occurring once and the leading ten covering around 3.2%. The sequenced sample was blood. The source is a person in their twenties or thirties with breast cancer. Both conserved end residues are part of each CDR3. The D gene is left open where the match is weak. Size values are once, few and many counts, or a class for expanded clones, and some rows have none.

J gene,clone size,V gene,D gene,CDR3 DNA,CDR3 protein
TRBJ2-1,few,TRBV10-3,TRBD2,TGTGCCATCAGTGAGAGGGGTTTTGGCGCTAGCGGGAGTGACAATGAGCAGTTCTTC,CAISERGFGASGSDNEQFF
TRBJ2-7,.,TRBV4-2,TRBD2,TGTGCCAGCAGCCAAGACCTTCTAGCGGGTAAGGTGGGCGAGCAGTACTTC,CASSQDLLAGKVGEQYF
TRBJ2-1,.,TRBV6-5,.,TGTGCCAGCAGTTACCGAGACAGTTACAATGAGCAGTTCTTC,CASSYRDSYNEQFF
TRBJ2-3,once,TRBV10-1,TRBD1,TGCGCCAGCAGTGACGGGACAGACACAGATACGCAGTATTTT,CASSDGTDTDTQYF
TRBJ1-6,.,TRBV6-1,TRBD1,TGTGCCAGCAGCCGGACAGGGAATAATTCACCCCTCCACTTT,CASSRTGNNSPLHF
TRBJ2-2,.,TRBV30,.,TGTGCCTGGAGTCAGAGGGGGGAAATGCGCGGGGAGCTGTTTTTT,CAWSQRGEMRGELFF
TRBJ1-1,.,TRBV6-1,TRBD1,TGTGCCAGCAGTGAGCCGGGACAGGGGTTCACTGAAGCTTTCTTT,CASSEPGQGFTEAFF
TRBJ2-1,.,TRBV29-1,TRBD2,TGCAGCGTTGACTCTAGCGGGAGTTATAATAGGCAGTTCTTC,CSVDSSGSYNRQFF
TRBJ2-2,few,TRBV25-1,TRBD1,TGTGCCAGCAGTGAGCCGGGACAGCCCACCGGGGAGCTGTTTTTT,CASSEPGQPTGELFF
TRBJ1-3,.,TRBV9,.,TGTGCCAGCAGCGCTGACCCAGGGTACATTGGAAACACCATATATTTT,CASSADPGYIGNTIYF
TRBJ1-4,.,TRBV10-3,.,TGTGCCATCAGTCCCCAGGCAGGGGACGAAAAACTGTTTTTT,CAISPQAGDEKLFF
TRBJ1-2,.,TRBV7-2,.,TGTGCCAGCAGCTTAGCGGAGGGAACTTTCTATGGCTACACCTTC,CASSLAEGTFYGYTF
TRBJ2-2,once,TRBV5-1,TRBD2,TGCGCCAGCAGCTTGTCGACTAGCGGGGGGAACACCGGGGAGCTGTTTTTT,CASSLSTSGGNTGELFF
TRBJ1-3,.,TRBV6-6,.,TGTGCCAGCAGTTACGTCCGCTCTGGAAACACCATATATTTT,CASSYVRSGNTIYF
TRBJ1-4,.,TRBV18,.,TGTGCCAGCTCACCACAACGCAGGGATGAAAAACTGTTTTTT,CASSPQRRDEKLFF
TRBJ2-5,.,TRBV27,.,TGTGCCAGCAAATGGGCACTTGACCGAGAGACCCAGTACTTC,CASKWALDRETQYF
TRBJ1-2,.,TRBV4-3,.,TGCGCCAGCAGCCAAGATATCGGGAACTATGGCTACACCTTC,CASSQDIGNYGYTF
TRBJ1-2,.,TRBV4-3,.,TGCGCCAGCAGCCACGTACAGGGCCTCAACTATGGCTACACCTTC,CASSHVQGLNYGYTF
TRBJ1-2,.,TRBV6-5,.,TGTGCCAGCACCTCAGGGGCCTATGGCTACACCTTC,CASTSGAYGYTF
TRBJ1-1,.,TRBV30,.,TGTGCCTGGAGTACGGGGATGGAAGCTTTCTTT,CAWSTGMEAFF
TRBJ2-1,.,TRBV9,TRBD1,TGTGCCAGCAGCGCCTTAGACAGGGGATCCTACAATGAGCAGTTCTTC,CASSALDRGSYNEQFF
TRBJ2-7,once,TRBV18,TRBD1,TGTGCCAGCTCACCGACCGGGACAGGGTACTACGAGCAGTACTTC,CASSPTGTGYYEQYF
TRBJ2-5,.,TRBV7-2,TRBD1,TGTGCCAGCAGCCTGACAGGGGGCTTGGAGACCCAGTACTTC,CASSLTGGLETQYF
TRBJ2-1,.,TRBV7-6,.,TGTGCCAGCAGCGGGGACCGGGACCAATACAATGAGCAGTTCTTC,CASSGDRDQYNEQFF
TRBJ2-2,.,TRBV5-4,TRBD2,TGTGCCAGCAGCACAGCGGGAGCGGTTACCGGGGAGCTGTTTTTT,CASSTAGAVTGELFF
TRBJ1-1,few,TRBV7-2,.,TGTGCCAGCAGCTCACAGGGATCCACTGAAGCTTTCTTT,CASSSQGSTEAFF
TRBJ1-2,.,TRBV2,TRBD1,TGTGCCAGCGACAGGGGATATGGCTACACCTTC,CASDRGYGYTF
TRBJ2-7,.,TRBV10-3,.,TGTGCCAGCTCCGACTCCCTTGTGGAGCAGTACTTC,CASSDSLVEQYF
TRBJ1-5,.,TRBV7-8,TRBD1,TGTGCCAGCAGCTCTAACCGGGACAGGATGTTTCCCCAGCATTTT,CASSSNRDRMFPQHF
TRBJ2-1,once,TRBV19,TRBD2,TGTGCCAGTCTCTCAGCGGGAGAAAGGAATGAGCAGTTCTTC,CASLSAGERNEQFF
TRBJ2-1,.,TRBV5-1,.,TGCGCCAGTACCCTTAGCGAGAGCTCCTACAATGAGCAGTTCTTC,CASTLSESSYNEQFF
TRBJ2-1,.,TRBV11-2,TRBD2,TGTGCCAGCCGCGGGGGTAGCGGGAGCAATGAGCAGTTCTTC,CASRGGSGSNEQFF
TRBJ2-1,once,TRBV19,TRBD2,TGTGCCAGTACAAGTACGGGACTAGACTTTTACAATGAGCAGTTCTTC,CASTSTGLDFYNEQFF
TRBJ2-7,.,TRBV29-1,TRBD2,TGCAGCGCCCTAGGGGCGGGAGGGCCAGACGAGCAGTACTTC,CSALGAGGPDEQYF
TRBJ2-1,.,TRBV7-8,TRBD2,TGTGCCAGCAGCTTAGGTAGCGGGAGATTCGATGAGCAGTTCTTC,CASSLGSGRFDEQFF
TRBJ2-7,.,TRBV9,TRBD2,TGTGCCAGCAGCGTAGGGGGGACTAGCGGGACCTACGAGCAGTACTTC,CASSVGGTSGTYEQYF
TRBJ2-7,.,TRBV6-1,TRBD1,TGTGCCAGAGACAGGGACTACGAGCAGTACTTC,CARDRDYEQYF
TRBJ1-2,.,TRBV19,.,TGTGCCAGTAGTATAAGGCCTGGCTTCGAGGGCTACACCTTC,CASSIRPGFEGYTF
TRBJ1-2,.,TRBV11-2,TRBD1,TGTGCCAGCAGCTTTAAAGGGCCCCCGGACAGGGGAAGGAGCTACACCTTC,CASSFKGPPDRGRSYTF
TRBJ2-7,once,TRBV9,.,TGTGCCAGCAGCGTAGAGGCGGAGTTACCCCCCCCCTACGAGCAGTACTTC,CASSVEAELPPPYEQYF
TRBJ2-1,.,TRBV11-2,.,TGTGCCAGCAGCCCTCACGAGCCGCCGCAGTTCTTC,CASSPHEPPQFF
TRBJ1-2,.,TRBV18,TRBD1,TGTGCCAGCTCAAGGGACAGGGAAGGCTACACCTTC,CASSRDREGYTF
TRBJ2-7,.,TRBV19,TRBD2,TGTGCCAGTAGATTGTCTGGACTAGCACCCTACGAGCAGTACTTC,CASRLSGLAPYEQYF
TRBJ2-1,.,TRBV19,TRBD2,TGTGCCAGTAGAGCGGGAGGGTACAATGAGCAGTTCTTC,CASRAGGYNEQFF
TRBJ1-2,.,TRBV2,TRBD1,TGTGCCAGTAGACAGGGGTCTAACTATGGCTACACCTTC,CASRQGSNYGYTF
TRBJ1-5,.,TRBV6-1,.,TGTGCCAGCAGTGAAAAGGAAGGAGAGGGGAATCAGCCCCAGCATTTT,CASSEKEGEGNQPQHF
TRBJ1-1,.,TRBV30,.,TGTGCCTGGAGTACGGAGGGGGGGACTGAAGCTTTCTTT,CAWSTEGGTEAFF
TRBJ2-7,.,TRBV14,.,TGTGCCAGCAGCCAAGCAGTAGGGGGTTTTACCTACGAGCAGTACTTC,CASSQAVGGFTYEQYF
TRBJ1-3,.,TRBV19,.,TGTGCCAGTAGTGTAAGGGGAAACACCATATATTTT,CASSVRGNTIYF
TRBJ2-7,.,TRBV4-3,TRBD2,TGCGCCAGCAGCCAAGAGACTAGCGGGAGGGACGAGCAGTACTTC,CASSQETSGRDEQYF
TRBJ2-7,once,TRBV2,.,TGTGCCAGCAGTGAAGCTGTTCTCTTAAACGGCGAGCAGTACTTC,CASSEAVLLNGEQYF
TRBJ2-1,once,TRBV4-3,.,TGCGCCAGCAGCCAAGAAGGGGGGGGTCCCTACAATGAGCAGTTCTTC,CASSQEGGGPYNEQFF
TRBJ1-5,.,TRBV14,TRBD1,TGTGCCAAAACTTGGGACAGGGAGAATCAGCCCCAGCATTTT,CAKTWDRENQPQHF